These 20 T cell receptor beta chains were sequenced from one sample in a study of Ad26.COV2.S vaccination and SARS-CoV-2 variants. Described treatment: roughly 18 received Ad26.COV2.S at low or high dose, single or two shots; about 5 received placebo; per-sample allocation not given. Each sample was drawn 63 days after the first injection (of vaccine or placebo). Assay: immunoSEQ multiplex PCR; the TCRdb copy retains only in-frame clones and omits some. Of approximately 480,000 clones listed, around 85% were seen once; the top ten hold around 13%. Sequenced here: peripheral blood, sampled in a trial of Ad26.COV2.S vaccine versus placebo. These receptors were taken from a person between 18 and 65 years old who received the Ad26.COV2.S COVID-19 vaccine or a placebo.

The chain couples TRBV6-5 to TRBJ1-2; possible D gene TRBD1, 5 bases. Trimming cost V 2 bases and J 4 bases, with 5 bases left between them. Germline V gene sequence: CDR1 MNHEY, CDR2 SVGAGI. CDR3 size: 12 residues. CDR3 loop: CASSYQGYGYTF. CDR3 DNA: TGTGCCAGCAGTTACCAGGGCTATGGCTACACCTTC.

V gene TRBV10-3 combines with J gene TRBJ2-7, with D hard to call. CDR1 ENHRY and CDR2 SYGVKD come from the germline V gene. The CDR3 runs 13 residues. Trimming left V 6 bases short and J 2 bases short, with 11 bases between. CDR3 residues: CAIRNFGTYEQYF. In DNA form, the CDR3 reads TGTGCCATCAGGAATTTTGGGACCTACGAGCAGTACTTC.

This chain links TRBV5-1 with TRBJ2-7; 7 bases are shared with TRBD2. Germline loops: CDR1 SGHRS, CDR2 YFSETQ. The CDR3 runs to 14 residues. Trimming removed 4 bases from V and 3 bases from J; junction bases left unmatched: 7. CDR3 sequence reads: CASSPLGGSYEQYF. CDR3 DNA: TGCGCCAGCAGCCCCCTGGGCGGGAGCTACGAGCAGTACTTC.

The genes are TRBV28 and TRBJ1-1; D gene unclear. This CDR3 contains 13 residues. Per the germline V gene, CDR1 is MDHEN and CDR2 is SYDVKM. With 6 bases removed from V and 4 bases from J, the gap between germline ends came to 12 bases. The CDR3 DNA sequence: TGTGCCAGCAGCCCTGCGGTGGGCACTGAAGCTTTCTTT. It codes for CASSPAVGTEAFF.

This clone was counted once. The rearrangement uses TRBV29-1 and TRBJ2-3; D is ambiguous. V was cut by 4 bases and J by 1 base, with 15 bases left in between. Germline CDR1 SQVTM, CDR2 ANQGSEA. This CDR3 spans 15 amino acids. DNA of the CDR3: TGCAGCGTTGTGTTTTCCCGCCGGGGCACAGATACGCAGTATTTT. This translates into CSVVFSRRGTDTQYF.

V is TRBV30 and J is TRBJ2-1; TRBD2 matches at 7 bases. Germline-derived CDR1 and CDR2 are GTSNPN and SVGIG (reference sequence). The CDR3 has 11 amino acids. Losses at the gene ends were 7 bases for V and 14 bases for J; bases not matched to a gene: 11. The CDR3 DNA sequence: TGTGCCTTGTGGCCCGGGACTATAAAGTTCTTC. It yields the protein CALWPGTIKFF.

The V and J genes are TRBV11-2 and TRBJ1-6; TRBD1 matches at 7 bases. Unmatched junction bases numbered 12, after V lost 0 bases and J lost 7 bases. The CDR3 runs to 18 residues. Germline assignment: CDR1 SGHAT and CDR2 FQNNGV. The CDR3 DNA follows: TGTGCCAGCAGCTTAGAAGGGGGCAGCCGATCGAGGAATTCACCCCTCCACTTT. It yields the protein CASSLEGGSRSRNSPLHF.

The chain has TRBV27 and TRBJ2-3; tentative D call: TRBD2 (6 bases). The CDR3 totals 15 residues. The V gene's germline CDR1 is MNHEY and CDR2 SMNVEV (reference sequence). Trimming removed 3 bases at V and 2 bases at J, with 12 bases between. CDR3 sequence reads: CASSFGLAHTDTQYF. In DNA form, the CDR3 reads TGTGCCAGCAGTTTTGGCCTAGCGCACACAGATACGCAGTATTTT.

V and J are TRBV7-2 and TRBJ2-3; 7 bases map to TRBD2. The CDR3 has 14 residues. The germline gives CDR1 SGHTA, CDR2 FQGNSA. J was trimmed by 3 bases and V by 6 bases; bases with no gene match: 6. The CDR3 region is CASRVGLVTDTQYF. The CDR3 nucleotides read TGTGCCAGCAGGGTCGGACTAGTAACAGATACGCAGTATTTT.

The J gene is TRBJ1-2, the V gene TRBV24-1; 8 bases line up with TRBD1. This CDR3 spans 14 amino acids. J was trimmed by 4 bases and V by 5 bases; bases with no gene match: 5. The germline V gene encodes CDR1 KGHDR and CDR2 SFDVKD. CDR3 loop: CATSATGGAYGYTF. CDR3 nucleotide sequence: TGTGCCACCAGTGCAACAGGGGGTGCCTATGGCTACACCTTC.

The count of this clone is one. V is TRBV14 and J is TRBJ1-2; D gene ambiguous. Germline V gene data show CDR1 as SGHDN and CDR2 as FVKESK. V was pared by 2 bases and J by 4 bases, with 11 bases between. The CDR3 has 14 amino acids. The CDR3 protein is CASSQIRGGYGYTF. The CDR3 region has the DNA TGTGCCAGCAGCCAAATCCGGGGAGGCTATGGCTACACCTTC.

This CDR3 is CASSLLAGKVDEQFF. Written as DNA, the CDR3 is TGCGCCAGCAGCTTGTTAGCGGGGAAAGTCGATGAGCAGTTCTTC. V gene TRBV5-1 combines with J gene TRBJ2-1, with 8 bases identical to TRBD2. V trimming: 1 base; J trimming: 8 bases; junction bases outside the gene matches: 8. The CDR3 has 15 residues. The germline CDR1 and CDR2 sequences are SGHRS and YFSETQ.

This clone has just a few counts. V gene TRBV7-9 combines with J gene TRBJ1-1; a weak D match, TRBD1 (5 bases). The CDR3 contains 13 residues. Trimming took off 8 bases at V and 11 bases at J, with 21 bases between the two ends. Germline lookup yields CDR1 SEHNR and CDR2 FQNEAQ (reference sequence). For the CDR3, the DNA is TGTGCCAGCGGACCTATCCAGGGAATTATTGCTTTCTTT. The encoded protein is CASGPIQGIIAFF.

This clone was counted only a few times. The J gene is TRBJ2-3, the V gene TRBV11-3; the match to TRBD1 covers 10 bases. The CDR3 is 13 amino acids. Germline lookup yields CDR1 SGHNT and CDR2 YENEEA. Losses at the gene ends were 8 bases for V and 5 bases for J; bases not matched to a gene: 4. Here the CDR3 reads CASGTGDEDTQYF. For the CDR3, the DNA is TGTGCCAGCGGGACAGGGGATGAAGATACGCAGTATTTT.

V gene TRBV30 combines with J gene TRBJ1-2; 7 bases match TRBD1. Germline loops: CDR1 GTSNPN, CDR2 SVGIG (reference sequence). The CDR3 is 15 residues long. Trimming removed 8 bases from V and 0 bases from J; junction bases left unmatched: 12. Here the CDR3 DNA reads TGTGCCCGTTCAGGGGGGCGTTTTTCTAACTATGGCTACACCTTC. Its protein product is CARSGGRFSNYGYTF.

The chain couples TRBV19 to TRBJ2-5, with D unclear. The V gene lost 3 bases and the J gene lost 4 bases, with 3 bases spanning the gap. This CDR3 is 11 amino acids long. From germline, CDR1 is LNHDA and CDR2 SQIVND (reference sequence). The DNA of the CDR3 is TGTGCCAGTAGTATGGGAGAGACCCAGTACTTC. Amino acid sequence: CASSMGETQYF.

This chain links TRBV5-6 with TRBJ1-2, with D tentatively TRBD1 (5 bases). The V gene lost 3 bases and the J gene lost 4 bases, with 13 bases spanning the gap. The CDR3 consists of 14 residues. Per the germline V gene, CDR1 is SGHDT and CDR2 is YYEEEE. The DNA for the CDR3 is TGTGCCAGCAGCTCGTCGGGGGTAGTCTATGGCTACACCTTC. Residues: CASSSSGVVYGYTF.

The genes are TRBV7-9 and TRBJ2-7; 7 nucleotides agree with TRBD1. J gave up 13 bases and V 4 bases, and 7 bases lay outside the gene matches. Germline CDR1 SEHNR, CDR2 FQNEAQ (reference sequence). The CDR3 is 11 amino acids. The CDR3 nucleotides are TGTGCCAGCAGCTCAGACAGGGTCATTTACTTC. Protein: CASSSDRVIYF.

The CDR3 protein is CASSQGDNEQFF. CDR3 coding DNA: TGTGCCAGCAGCCAAGGTGACAATGAGCAGTTCTTC. The chain uses TRBV3-1 (or the pseudogene TRBV3-2) and TRBJ2-1; D is unresolved. The CDR3 covers 12 residues. CDR1 LGHDT and CDR2 YNNKEL come from the germline V gene (reference sequence). Trimming cost V 1 base and J 5 bases, with 3 bases left between them.

The chain employs TRBV11-3 and TRBJ2-2, with D unclear. From germline, CDR1 is SGHNT and CDR2 YENEEA. V lost 5 bases to trimming and J lost 0 bases, with 10 bases between them. This CDR3 is 15 amino acids long. The CDR3 DNA sequence: TGTGCCAGCAGCCCCACCCGCGCGAACACCGGGGAGCTGTTTTTT. This sequence encodes CASSPTRANTGELFF.